This T cell receptor (beta chain) originates from a study of metastatic and nonmetastatic thyroid tumors. In the original processing: The study took CDR3 differences across clinicopathological groups and made a distant-metastasis classifier for papillary thyroid cancer from them. TCRdb reprocessed the PCR reads using MiXCR. These V and J calls rely on TCRdb rather than the paper's analysis. The sample has about 32,000 clones, around 25% seen once. Germline V gives CDR1 LGHNA, CDR2 YSLEER. The CDR3 has 15 residues. Trimming cost V 0 bases and J 4 bases, with 12 bases left between them. The entire patient cohort was treatment-naive prior to thyroid surgery. The table lists this clone with many counts.

The rearrangement uses TRBV4-3 and TRBJ1-1, with D possibly matching TRBD1 (5 bases). Source material: blood. This TCR came from a female donor with papillary thyroid cancer or a benign thyroid nodule (not recorded which). Some clones in this sample may be carry-over from other donors' samples. The CDR3 is CASSQEGPRATEAFF. The DNA of the CDR3 is TGCGCCAGCAGCCAAGAGGGACCTAGGGCCACTGAAGCTTTCTTT.